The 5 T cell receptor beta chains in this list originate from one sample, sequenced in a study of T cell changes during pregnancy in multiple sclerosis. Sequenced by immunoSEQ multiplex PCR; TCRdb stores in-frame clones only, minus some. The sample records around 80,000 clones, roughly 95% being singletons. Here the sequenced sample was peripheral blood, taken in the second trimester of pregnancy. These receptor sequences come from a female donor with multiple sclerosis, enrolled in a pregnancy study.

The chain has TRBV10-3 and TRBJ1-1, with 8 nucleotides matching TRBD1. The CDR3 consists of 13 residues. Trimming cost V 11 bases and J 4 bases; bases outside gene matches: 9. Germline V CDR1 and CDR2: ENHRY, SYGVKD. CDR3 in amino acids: CAARTGTATEAFF. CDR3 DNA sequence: TGTGCCGCAAGGACAGGGACGGCCACTGAAGCTTTCTTT.

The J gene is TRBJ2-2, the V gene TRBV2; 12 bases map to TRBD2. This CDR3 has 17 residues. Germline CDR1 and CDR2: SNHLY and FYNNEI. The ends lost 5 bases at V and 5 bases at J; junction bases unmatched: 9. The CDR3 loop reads CASSSTSGGIVTGELFF. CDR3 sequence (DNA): TGTGCCAGCAGTTCCACTAGCGGGGGGATCGTTACCGGGGAGCTGTTTTTT.

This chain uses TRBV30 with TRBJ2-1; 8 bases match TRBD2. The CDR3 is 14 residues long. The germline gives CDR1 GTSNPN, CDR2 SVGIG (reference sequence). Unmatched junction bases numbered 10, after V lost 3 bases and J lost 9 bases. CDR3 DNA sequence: TGTGCCTGGAGAGGGACTAGAGGTCGAAGTGAGCAGTTCTTC. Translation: CAWRGTRGRSEQFF.

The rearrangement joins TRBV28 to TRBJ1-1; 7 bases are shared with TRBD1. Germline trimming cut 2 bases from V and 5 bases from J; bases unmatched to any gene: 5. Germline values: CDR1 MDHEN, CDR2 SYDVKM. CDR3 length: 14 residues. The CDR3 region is CASSLGSRGTEAFF. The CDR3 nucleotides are TGTGCCAGCAGTTTAGGGTCCAGGGGGACTGAAGCTTTCTTT.

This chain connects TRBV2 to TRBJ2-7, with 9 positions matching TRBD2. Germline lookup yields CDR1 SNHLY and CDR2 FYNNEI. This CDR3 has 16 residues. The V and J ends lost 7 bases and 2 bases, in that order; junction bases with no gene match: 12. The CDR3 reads CASTRLAVPVPYEQYF. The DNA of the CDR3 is TGTGCCAGCACGAGACTAGCGGTCCCCGTCCCCTACGAGCAGTACTTC. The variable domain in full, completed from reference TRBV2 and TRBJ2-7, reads EPEVTQTPSHQVTQMGQEVILRCVPISNHLYFYWYRQILGQKVEFLVSFYNNEISEKSEIFDDQFSVERPDGSNFTLKIRSTKLEDSAMYFCASTRLAVPVPYEQYFGPGTRLTVT.